This entry lists 17 T cell receptor beta chains sequenced from one sample in a study of cytomegalovirus exposure and HLA in healthy donors. The PCR employed 60 Vbeta primers together with 13 Jbeta primers. Data came from immunoSEQ multiplex PCR; TCRdb stores just in-frame clones and leaves some out. The sample shows under 150,000 clones, approximately 82% of them seen only once. Sequencing input: PBMCs. The receptors shown here come from a man between 50 and 59 years old in good health and CMV-seronegative.

Only one count was recorded for this clone. The V call is TRBV7-2, the J call TRBJ1-4; 9 nucleotides align to TRBD1. The junction had 9 bases not matched to a gene; V was cut back by 2 bases and J by 14 bases. CDR3 length equals 14 residues. Germline V gene lookup returns CDR1 SGHTA and CDR2 FQGNSA. CDR3 sequence reads: CASSLSGDRAQLFF. CDR3 nucleotide sequence: TGTGCCAGCAGCTTATCAGGGGACAGGGCCCAGCTGTTTTTT. Full variable domain (missing parts from reference TRBV7-2 and TRBJ1-4): GAGVSQSPSNKVTEKGKDVELRCDPISGHTALYWYRQSLGQGLEFLIYFQGNSAPDKSGLPSDRFSAERTGGSVSTLTIQRTQQEDSAVYLCASSLSGDRAQLFFGSGTQLSVL.

This chain uses TRBV30 with TRBJ2-7; maybe TRBD1 (5 bases). The germline V and J ends were trimmed by 0 bases and 5 bases, with 20 bases remaining between them. Germline CDR1 is GTSNPN and CDR2 is SVGIG (reference sequence). This CDR3 is built from 16 residues. CDR3 protein: CAWSVGAGMLLNEQYF. The CDR3 nucleotides read TGTGCCTGGAGTGTTGGGGCAGGGATGTTATTAAACGAGCAGTACTTC.

The chain is built from TRBV29-1 and TRBJ2-6, with D possibly TRBD1 on 6 matching bases. The CDR3 is 14 amino acids. Germline CDR1 and CDR2: SQVTM and ANQGSEA. Trimming removed 7 bases from V and 1 base from J, with 11 bases in between. The CDR3 DNA reads as TGCAGCGCCAACCAGGGGTCTGGGGCCAACGTCCTGACTTTC. The encoded protein is CSANQGSGANVLTF.

The chain recombines TRBV27 with TRBJ2-3, with D hard to call. CDR3 length: 13 amino acids. Between the trimmed V and J ends, which lost 4 bases and 3 bases, there was a span of 8 bases. The germline V gene has CDR1 MNHEY and CDR2 SMNVEV (reference sequence). DNA of the CDR3: TGTGCCAGCAGTTCCTGGGCAACAGATACGCAGTATTTT. As protein: CASSSWATDTQYF.

The genes are TRBV13 and TRBJ2-7, with 7 nucleotides matching TRBD1. Looked up from germline, CDR1 is PRHDT and CDR2 is FYEKMQ (reference sequence). The CDR3 has 13 residues. J was trimmed by 4 bases and V by 0 bases; bases with no gene match: 0. DNA of the CDR3: TGTGCCAGCAGCTTAGGACAGGGGTACGAGCAGTACTTC. Protein product: CASSLGQGYEQYF.

V is TRBV9 and J is TRBJ2-1, with 11 bases fitting TRBD2. V was pared by 10 bases and J by 4 bases, with 4 bases of the junction left unmatched. CDR3 size: 13 residues. Germline V gene lookup returns CDR1 SGDLS and CDR2 YYNGEE. The CDR3 DNA sequence: TGTGCCCCCGGGACTAGCGGTTACAATGAGCAGTTCTTC. This sequence encodes CAPGTSGYNEQFF.

The V gene is TRBV27, the J gene TRBJ2-1; 13 bases align to TRBD2. The CDR3 runs 14 residues. Germline CDR1 is MNHEY and CDR2 is SMNVEV (reference sequence). Unmatched junction bases numbered 6, after V lost 7 bases and J lost 9 bases. The DNA for the CDR3 is TGTGCCAGCACTTGGACTAGCGGGGGCGGTGAGCAGTTCTTC. Protein sequence: CASTWTSGGGEQFF.

This clone was observed a few times. This chain links TRBV7-2 with TRBJ2-5, with D tentatively TRBD1 (6 bases). Germline values: CDR1 SGHTA, CDR2 FQGNSA. The CDR3 is made up of 14 amino acids. Trimming shortened V by 3 bases and J by 4 bases, and 12 bases separated the two germline ends. The CDR3 loop is CASSFPDRRETQYF. The CDR3 DNA is TGTGCCAGCAGCTTTCCCGACAGGAGAGAGACCCAGTACTTC.

This clone has just one count. The DNA of the CDR3 is TGCAGCGTTGTGGACCGTCTAACGGGGGAGCAGTACTTC. Translating it yields CSVVDRLTGEQYF. The chain couples TRBV29-1 to TRBJ2-7; D is perhaps TRBD2 (5 bases). The germline V gene has CDR1 SQVTM and CDR2 ANQGSEA. The CDR3 contains 13 residues. The V and J ends lost 4 bases and 7 bases respectively, with 17 bases between them.

The rearrangement uses TRBV4-2 and TRBJ1-5; 7 positions agree with TRBD1. In germline, CDR1 is LGHNA, CDR2 YNFKEQ. CDR3 size: 16 residues. Unmatched junction bases numbered 8, after V lost 3 bases and J lost 3 bases. The CDR3 DNA sequence: TGTGCCAGCAGCCAGAGACAGGGACGGGACAATCAGCCCCAGCATTTT. This sequence encodes CASSQRQGRDNQPQHF.

The chain is built from TRBV7-9 and TRBJ1-1; no reliable D call. Trimming pared 2 bases from V and 3 bases from J, leaving 7 bases between. From germline, CDR1 is SEHNR and CDR2 FQNEAQ (reference sequence). CDR3 length equals 13 residues. This CDR3 reads CASSLMAHTEAFF. For the CDR3, the DNA is TGTGCCAGCAGCTTAATGGCACACACTGAAGCTTTCTTT.

The rearrangement joins TRBV7-8 to TRBJ2-7, with 8 bases that match TRBD1. CDR3 length: 15 amino acids. The trim removed 1 base at V and 7 bases at J, leaving 9 bases unmatched. Germline V gene sequence: CDR1 SGHVS, CDR2 FQNEAQ. CDR3 sequence (DNA): TGTGCCAGCAGCTTAGGTGGCCAGGGGGCGAGGGAGCAGTACTTC. Protein sequence: CASSLGGQGAREQYF.

This clone was picked up one time. The chain combines TRBV2 with TRBJ1-2; D might be TRBD1 (6 bases). The V gene lost 3 bases and the J gene lost 8 bases, with 10 bases spanning the gap. The CDR3 is 12 amino acids. Germline V CDR1 and CDR2: SNHLY, FYNNEI. CDR3 DNA: TGTGCCAGCAGTGAGCAGGGGAGCGGCTACACCTTC. Translation gives CASSEQGSGYTF.

This rearrangement joins TRBV7-2 to TRBJ1-2; tentative D call: TRBD1 (5 bases). CDR3 length equals 13 residues. Germline CDR1 reads SGHTA; CDR2 reads FQGNSA. V lost 11 bases to trimming and J lost 5 bases, with 18 bases between them. The CDR3 here is CASVTGGRYGYTF. DNA for the CDR3: TGTGCCTCTGTTACGGGGGGAAGATATGGCTACACCTTC.

This sequence joins TRBV2 and TRBJ1-5; no clear D gene. CDR3 size: 16 residues. The V gene lost 2 bases and the J gene lost 3 bases, with 14 bases spanning the gap. CDR1 is SNHLY, CDR2 FYNNEI, per germline. The CDR3 sequence: CASSESGAANNQPQHF. The CDR3, as DNA: TGTGCCAGCAGTGAATCGGGAGCAGCAAACAATCAGCCCCAGCATTTT.

The V call is TRBV9, the J call TRBJ2-5; D is perhaps TRBD2 (5 bases). Germline V gives CDR1 SGDLS, CDR2 YYNGEE. Trimming took off 2 bases at V and 2 bases at J, with 13 bases between the two ends. The length of the CDR3 is 15 residues. The DNA of the CDR3 is TGTGCCAGCAGCGTCCCTTCGGGGAGTCAAGAGACCCAGTACTTC. Translated: CASSVPSGSQETQYF.

This rearrangement joins TRBV2 to TRBJ1-2; TRBD1 matches 7 bases. This CDR3 is built from 13 residues. The germline V gene has CDR1 SNHLY and CDR2 FYNNEI. V lost 5 bases and J lost 5; bases outside the gene matches: 5. CDR3: CASSPGQLYGYTF. The CDR3 coding sequence is TGTGCCAGCAGTCCGGGACAGTTATATGGCTACACCTTC.